The T cell receptor (beta chain) under discussion was sequenced for a study of beta chain features in type 1 diabetes. Expressed TCRB transcripts were sequenced because the entire RNA isolate underwent reverse transcription. Assay: immunoSEQ multiplex PCR; the TCRdb copy retains only in-frame clones and omits some. Of some 160,000 clones in the sample, about 8.3% were seen once. Study-level findings and limits: TCRB CDR3s were moderately but significantly shorter in Type 1 diabetes patients in all four CD4+ subsets. Sampled from patients, naive, central memory and Treg TCRB repertoires appeared more similar than those sampled from healthy donors. cDNA-based reads could over-represent cells with high TCR expression. Shorter templates may be favored by PCR, equally so in patients and controls.

The CDR3 runs 15 residues. V trimming: 5 bases; J trimming: 2 bases; junction bases outside the gene matches: 8. From germline, CDR1 is SGHTA and CDR2 FQGNSA. This clone has more than one count but fewer than ten. Its antigen is unidentified. This chain joins TRBV7-2 and TRBJ1-2; 7 bases map to TRBD1. This clonotype originated in a woman under 30 with type 1 diabetes. Sequenced sample: central memory CD4+ T cells from blood. CDR3 in DNA: TGTGCCAGCAGCCCCATGGTGGGACAGAACTATGGCTACACCTTC. Its translation: CASSPMVGQNYGYTF.